The clone carrying this TCR beta chain was detected ten times or more. Its antigen is not known. The data stem from a study of T-cell reconstitution after alpha-beta-depleted transplantation in children. The TCRbeta library was prepared with unique molecular identifiers. A single record per CDR3 protein comes from TCRdb applying MiXCR to the PCR reads. The data hold a few hundred thousand distinct CDR3 sequences, with approximately 7% observed a single time. Study-level results: Reported findings indicate that, about two months after transplant, alpha-beta T cells came from several hundred expanded clones, which were derived from non-depleted graft cells. Some patients owed their high day-60 TCRbeta diversity to surviving recipient T cells and thymic progenitors. From newly produced T cells came most of the T-cell counts and diversity one year after transplant.

Germline assignment: CDR1 SGHRS and CDR2 YFSETQ. The CDR3 contains 19 residues. Trimming removed 2 bases at V and 0 bases at J, with 21 bases between. This sequence was found in a boy aged 2 to 9 with acute lymphoblastic leukemia, due to receive a stem cell transplant. Source: PBMCs, taken before TCRalphabeta/CD19-depleted stem cell transplant. The chain employs TRBV5-1 and TRBJ2-1, with D possibly matching TRBD1 (7 bases). Here the CDR3 DNA reads TGCGCCAGCAGCTTAAGGACAGGAGGGGGTCTTAGCTCCTACAATGAGCAGTTCTTC. It translates to CASSLRTGGGLSSYNEQFF.